This is a list of T cell receptor beta chains from one sample in a study of cytomegalovirus exposure and HLA in healthy donors. Libraries were prepared by immunoSEQ multiplex PCR; TCRdb keeps only in-frame clonotypes and omits some of them. Of 300,000 to 400,000 clones in the sample, about nine tenths were seen once. The source material was PBMCs. Receptor source: a woman in her late teens or twenties in good health and CMV-seronegative. CDR3s include the opening cysteine and the closing phenylalanine or tryptophan. D genes are given only for firm matches. Clone size is shown for a subset of rows, as once, few, many or a class of expanded clone.

d_gene,abundance,j_gene,v_gene,CDR3aa,CDR3nt
NA,NA,TRBJ2-2,TRBV30,CAWSRAAGELFF,TGTGCCTGGAGCCGAGCGGCCGGGGAGCTGTTTTTT
NA,NA,TRBJ2-7,TRBV11-1,CASSPPMGAFYEQYF,TGTGCCAGCAGCCCCCCCATGGGGGCATTCTACGAGCAGTACTTC
TRBD1,NA,TRBJ2-5,TRBV27,CASSPRGRVETQYF,TGTGCCAGCAGTCCCAGGGGGCGTGTGGAGACCCAGTACTTC
TRBD1,NA,TRBJ2-7,TRBV27,CASSPRTGDEQYF,TGTGCCAGCAGTCCCAGGACAGGGGACGAGCAGTACTTC
TRBD2,NA,TRBJ2-3,TRBV19,CASSLLAGGADTQYF,TGTGCCAGTAGTCTGCTAGCGGGGGGGGCAGATACGCAGTATTTT
NA,NA,TRBJ2-7,TRBV27,CASSIQGLYEQYF,TGTGCCAGCAGTATCCAGGGCCTCTACGAGCAGTACTTC
TRBD2,NA,TRBJ2-1,TRBV30,CAWSTLTSGLYNEQFF,TGTGCCTGGAGTACCCTGACTAGCGGCCTTTACAATGAGCAGTTCTTC
TRBD1,NA,TRBJ1-1,TRBV2,CASRDRVGTEAFF,TGTGCCAGCAGGGACAGGGTAGGAACTGAAGCTTTCTTT
TRBD2,NA,TRBJ2-7,TRBV9,CASSVGGPSGRGNEQYF,TGTGCCAGCAGCGTAGGAGGGCCTAGCGGGCGCGGGAACGAGCAGTACTTC
TRBD1,NA,TRBJ2-5,TRBV6-5,CASSRQGWAKETQYF,TGTGCCAGCAGCAGACAGGGGTGGGCCAAAGAGACCCAGTACTTC
TRBD1,once,TRBJ1-6,TRBV4-2,CASSQEQGDRDSPPHF,TGTGCCAGCAGCCAAGAACAGGGTGACAGGGATTCACCCCCCCACTTT
NA,once,TRBJ2-5,TRBV28,CASSLTGLQETQYF,TGTGCCAGCAGTTTAACAGGCCTCCAAGAGACCCAGTACTTC
NA,NA,TRBJ2-7,TRBV5-1,CASSLVPQGPGSYEQYF,TGCGCCAGCAGCTTGGTTCCCCAGGGGCCGGGGTCCTACGAGCAGTACTTC
TRBD1,NA,TRBJ2-7,TRBV5-4,CASSPQGGQSSYEQYF,TGTGCCAGCAGCCCACAGGGGGGCCAGAGCTCCTACGAGCAGTACTTC
TRBD2,NA,TRBJ2-3,TRBV14,CASSAGLAGKLEAQYF,TGTGCCAGCAGCGCCGGACTAGCGGGGAAGTTAGAGGCGCAGTATTTT
TRBD1,NA,TRBJ2-7,TRBV7-6,CASSLTGGEQYF,TGTGCCAGCAGCCTGACAGGGGGCGAGCAGTACTTC
NA,NA,TRBJ2-7,TRBV10-2,CATQAGNSYEQYF,TGCGCCACCCAAGCCGGGAACTCCTACGAGCAGTACTTC
NA,NA,TRBJ2-5,TRBV18,CASSPERETQYF,TGTGCCAGCTCACCGGAGCGGGAGACCCAGTACTTC
NA,NA,TRBJ2-3,TRBV11-2,CASSLGGPDTQYF,TGTGCCAGCAGCTTAGGAGGCCCAGATACGCAGTATTTT
NA,NA,TRBJ1-5,TRBV19,CASSIDIRGAGNQPQHF,TGTGCCAGTAGTATAGACATAAGGGGCGCGGGCAATCAGCCCCAGCATTTT
NA,NA,TRBJ2-3,TRBV28,CASSKTHTQYF,TGTGCCAGCAGCAAAACTCATACGCAGTATTTT
NA,NA,TRBJ2-7,TRBV9,CASSVSIAPSSYEQYF,TGTGCCAGCAGCGTATCCATAGCGCCAAGCTCCTACGAGCAGTACTTC
NA,NA,TRBJ2-7,TRBV7-8,CASSSDSGYEQYF,TGTGCCAGCAGCTCGGACAGTGGTTACGAGCAGTACTTC
NA,NA,TRBJ2-1,TRBV28,CASSLGPYYNEQFF,TGTGCCAGCAGCTTGGGGCCTTATTACAATGAGCAGTTCTTC
TRBD1,NA,TRBJ2-7,TRBV6-6,CASSSGQGRYEQYF,TGTGCCAGCAGCTCGGGACAGGGTCGCTACGAGCAGTACTTC
TRBD1,NA,TRBJ1-2,TRBV4-1,CASSQVGQGGGYTF,TGCGCCAGCAGCCAAGTCGGGCAGGGGGGAGGCTACACCTTC
TRBD2,NA,TRBJ2-1,TRBV7-9,CASSPRDYSYNEQFF,TGTGCCAGCAGCCCCCGGGACTACTCCTACAATGAGCAGTTCTTC
NA,NA,TRBJ1-1,TRBV29-1,CSGAGNTEAFF,TGCAGCGGGGCAGGGAACACTGAAGCTTTCTTT
NA,NA,TRBJ1-5,TRBV2,CASSEQGTGNQPQHF,TGTGCCAGCAGTGAACAGGGTACGGGCAATCAGCCCCAGCATTTT
TRBD1,NA,TRBJ1-1,TRBV25-1,CASSGLGQGTEAFF,TGTGCCAGCAGTGGCCTTGGACAGGGGACTGAAGCTTTCTTT
NA,NA,TRBJ1-1,TRBV4-2,CASSQDLEGPGAFF,TGTGCCAGCAGCCAAGATTTGGAGGGACCGGGAGCTTTCTTT
NA,NA,TRBJ1-5,TRBV5-8,CASRTGTGGYSNQPQHF,TGTGCCAGCAGAACAGGGACGGGGGGGTATAGCAATCAGCCCCAGCATTTT
TRBD2,NA,TRBJ2-7,TRBV27,CASGTTTHYEQYF,TGTGCCAGCGGGACTACTACCCACTACGAGCAGTACTTC
TRBD2,NA,TRBJ2-2,TRBV28,CASSTLLADGELFF,TGTGCCAGCAGTACATTGCTAGCGGACGGGGAGCTGTTTTTT
NA,NA,TRBJ2-2,TRBV7-9,CASSQPWTAPNTGELFF,TGTGCCAGCAGCCAGCCCTGGACAGCCCCGAACACCGGGGAGCTGTTTTTT
NA,NA,TRBJ2-1,TRBV14,CASSPPTRSSSYNEQFF,TGTGCCAGCAGCCCTCCGACTAGGTCGAGCTCCTACAATGAGCAGTTCTTC
TRBD2,NA,TRBJ2-1,TRBV30,CAWSVEAGGPTAGEQFF,TGTGCCTGGAGTGTAGAAGCGGGGGGGCCGACCGCAGGTGAGCAGTTCTTC
TRBD2,NA,TRBJ2-7,TRBV6-5,CASSYSAGEGYEQYF,TGTGCCAGCAGTTACTCGGCGGGAGAGGGGTACGAGCAGTACTTC
TRBD2,NA,TRBJ2-7,TRBV5-6,CASSALLAGGPYEQYF,TGTGCCAGCAGCGCCCTACTAGCGGGGGGACCCTACGAGCAGTACTTC
TRBD1,NA,TRBJ1-4,TRBV27,CASSSHGTGGGKLFF,TGTGCCAGCAGTTCCCACGGGACAGGGGGAGGAAAACTGTTTTTT
NA,NA,TRBJ1-1,TRBV14,CASSQDLGGTEAFF,TGTGCCAGCAGCCAAGATCTGGGAGGGACTGAAGCTTTCTTT
NA,few,TRBJ1-5,TRBV28,CASSSLQGINQPQHF,TGTGCCAGCAGCTCACTGCAGGGAATCAATCAGCCCCAGCATTTT
NA,NA,TRBJ1-5,TRBV4-1,CASSQDSDRSNQPQHF,TGCGCCAGCAGCCAAGATTCCGACAGGAGCAATCAGCCCCAGCATTTT
NA,NA,TRBJ1-5,TRBV7-8,CASSPQSYSNQPQHF,TGTGCCAGCAGCCCACAGAGTTATAGCAATCAGCCCCAGCATTTT
TRBD2,NA,TRBJ2-7,TRBV30,CAWSPGTSGTYEQYF,TGTGCCTGGAGCCCCGGGACTAGCGGGACTTACGAGCAGTACTTC
TRBD1,NA,TRBJ1-5,TRBV7-9,CASSRDRGGRNIGNQPQHF,TGTGCCAGCAGCCGGGACAGGGGCGGCCGTAATATCGGTAATCAGCCCCAGCATTTT
TRBD1,NA,TRBJ2-7,TRBV7-9,CASSFTRDRGGEQYF,TGTGCCAGCAGCTTCACCCGGGACAGGGGCGGGGAGCAGTACTTC
NA,NA,TRBJ2-3,TRBV30,CAWNIRGGTDTQYF,TGTGCCTGGAATATACGCGGGGGCACAGATACGCAGTATTTT
NA,once,TRBJ2-7,TRBV5-1,CASSFLLPSSYEQYF,TGCGCCAGCAGCTTTCTGTTACCCAGCTCCTACGAGCAGTACTTC
NA,NA,TRBJ2-3,TRBV5-1,CASSLEAAGPTDTQYF,TGCGCCAGCAGCTTGGAGGCTGCGGGCCCCACAGATACGCAGTATTTT
TRBD2,NA,TRBJ2-5,TRBV11-1,CASSLNSGAQTQYF,TGTGCCAGCAGCTTAAATAGCGGGGCCCAGACCCAGTACTTC
NA,NA,TRBJ1-5,TRBV20-1,CRQGINQPQHF,TGCAGACAGGGAATCAATCAGCCCCAGCATTTT
NA,few,TRBJ2-7,TRBV27,CASSLARSSYEQYF,TGTGCCAGCAGCCTAGCCCGTAGCTCCTACGAGCAGTACTTC
NA,NA,TRBJ2-5,TRBV5-4,CASSLAGHYQETQYF,TGTGCCAGCAGCTTGGCGGGACATTACCAAGAGACCCAGTACTTC
TRBD2,NA,TRBJ2-1,TRBV5-1,CASSFSGSSYNEQFF,TGCGCCAGCAGCTTTAGCGGGAGCTCCTACAATGAGCAGTTCTTC
TRBD1,NA,TRBJ1-1,TRBV28,CASSLFPGTGDTEAFF,TGTGCCAGCAGTTTGTTTCCCGGGACAGGGGACACTGAAGCTTTCTTT
NA,NA,TRBJ2-7,TRBV9,CASSGDRPPYEQYF,TGTGCCAGCAGCGGAGACAGGCCTCCCTACGAGCAGTACTTC
TRBD2,NA,TRBJ2-5,TRBV6-1,CASSKGLAEETQYF,TGTGCCAGCAGTAAGGGACTAGCGGAAGAGACCCAGTACTTC